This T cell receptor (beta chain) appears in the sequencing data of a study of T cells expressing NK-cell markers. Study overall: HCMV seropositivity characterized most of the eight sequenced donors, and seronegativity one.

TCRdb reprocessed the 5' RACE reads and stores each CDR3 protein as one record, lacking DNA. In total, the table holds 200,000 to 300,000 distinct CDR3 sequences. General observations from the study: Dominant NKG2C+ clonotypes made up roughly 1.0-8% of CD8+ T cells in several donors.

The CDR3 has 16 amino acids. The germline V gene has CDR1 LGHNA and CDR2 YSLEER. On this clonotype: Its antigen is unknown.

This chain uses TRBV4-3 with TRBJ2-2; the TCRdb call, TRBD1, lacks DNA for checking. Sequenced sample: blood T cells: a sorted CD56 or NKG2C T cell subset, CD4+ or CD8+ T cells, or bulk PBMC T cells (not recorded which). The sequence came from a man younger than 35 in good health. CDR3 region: CASSQDPTGETGELFF.